This passage covers 2 T cell receptor beta chains from one sample sequenced in a study of cytomegalovirus exposure and HLA in healthy donors. Researchers ran the PCR with 60 Vbeta and 13 Jbeta primers. Using immunoSEQ multiplex PCR, the repertoire was profiled, and TCRdb retains in-frame clones only, with some absent. This sample has about 180,000 clones, with 75% to 85% found just once. Source material: PBMCs. The receptors originated from a man younger than 30 in good health and CMV-seronegative.

This clone was counted a single time. The chain uses TRBV7-3 and TRBJ2-1; unclear D gene. Germline V lookup: CDR1 SGHTA, CDR2 FQGTGA. V was pared by 1 base and J by 3 bases, with 7 bases between. There are 14 residues in the CDR3. The CDR3, as DNA: TGTGCCAGCAGCTTAAGTCCGGGCTACAATGAGCAGTTCTTC. As protein: CASSLSPGYNEQFF.

The V gene is TRBV19, the J gene TRBJ2-2, with 7 positions matching TRBD1. The CDR3 has 15 amino acids. Germline CDR1 is LNHDA and CDR2 is SQIVND (reference sequence). V shed 0 bases and J 4 bases; nucleotides not matched to a gene: 2. The CDR3 nucleotides read TGTGCCAGTAGTATAGACTACAGGGGCACCGGGGAGCTGTTTTTT. Protein product: CASSIDYRGTGELFF.